The 30 T cell receptor beta chains given below trace back to one sample, sequenced in a study of graft-versus-host responses after intestinal transplantation. Their recognized antigens are unknown. The data were produced by immunoSEQ multiplex PCR, yet TCRdb's version contains in-frame clones alone and is incomplete. The table lists over 65,000 clones, approximately 89% of them singletons, with 6.5% to 8.5% in the top ten. Specimen: unstimulated CD8+ T cells sorted from spleen or lymph node cells, collected before transplant. These receptors were taken from a human donor who was the organ donor for an intestinal transplant.

The rearrangement joins TRBV4-2 to TRBJ2-7, with D perhaps matching TRBD1 (6 bases). The CDR3 is 16 residues long. Germline values: CDR1 LGHNA, CDR2 YNFKEQ. V lost 1 base and J lost 0, with 13 bases in between. The CDR3 spells CASSQATGRPSYEQYF. The CDR3 region has the DNA TGTGCCAGCAGCCAAGCCACAGGGCGTCCCTCCTACGAGCAGTACTTC.

V usage is TRBV14 and J usage is TRBJ1-1; no clear D. Germline V lookup: CDR1 SGHDN, CDR2 FVKESK. CDR3 length: 13 residues. V was cut by 1 base and J by 0 bases, with 3 bases left in between. The CDR3 DNA reads as TGTGCCAGCAGCCAAGTGCTGAACACTGAAGCTTTCTTT. Translation gives CASSQVLNTEAFF. The full variable domain, rest sourced from reference TRBV14 and TRBJ1-1, is EAGVTQFPSHSVIEKGQTVTLRCDPISGHDNLYWYRRVMGKEIKFLLHFVKESKQDESGMPNNRFLAERTGGTYSTLKVQPAELEDSGVYFCASSQVLNTEAFFGQGTRLTVV.

The V call is TRBV18, the J call TRBJ2-6, with D possibly matching TRBD1 (6 bases). Germline V gene lookup returns CDR1 KGHSH and CDR2 LQKENI. CDR3 length: 18 residues. Trimming left V 4 bases short and J 4 bases short, with 20 bases between. DNA for the CDR3: TGTGCCAGCTCACTCAACCGCAGGGGCGCTGGGGGGGCCAACGTCCTGACTTTC. This encodes CASSLNRRGAGGANVLTF.

The chain joins TRBV7-6 to TRBJ2-1; D may be TRBD2 (6 bases). This CDR3 is 17 amino acids long. In germline, CDR1 is SGHVS, CDR2 FNYEAQ. V lost 1 base, J lost 0 bases, and 13 bases lay in between. For the CDR3, the DNA is TGTGCCAGCAGCTTAGTGGCGGGGATGAGCTCCTACAATGAGCAGTTCTTC. This encodes CASSLVAGMSSYNEQFF. The full variable domain, its missing parts supplied by reference TRBV7-6 and TRBJ2-1, is GAGVSQSPRYKVTKRGQDVALRCDPISGHVSLYWYRQALGQGPEFLTYFNYEAQQDKSGLPNDRFSAERPEGSISTLTIQRTEQRDSAMYRCASSLVAGMSSYNEQFFGPGTRLTVL.

The rearrangement uses TRBV29-1 and TRBJ1-4; 8 bases are shared with TRBD1. CDR1 is SQVTM, CDR2 ANQGSEA, per germline. Trimming removed 7 bases from V and 0 bases from J; junction bases left unmatched: 4. This CDR3 contains 14 residues. The CDR3 nucleotides read TGCAGCGGATCACAGGGGGCAACTAATGAAAAACTGTTTTTT. This gives the protein CSGSQGATNEKLFF. Based on the CDR3 plus reference TRBV29-1 and TRBJ1-4, the full variable domain is SAVISQKPSRDICQRGTSLTIQCQVDSQVTMMFWYRQQPGQSLTLIATANQGSEATYESGFVIDKFPISRPNLTFSTLTVSNMSPEDSSIYLCSGSQGATNEKLFFGSGTQLSVL.

The chain couples TRBV5-1 to TRBJ1-1; a weak D match, TRBD1 (6 bases). Germline CDR1 is SGHRS and CDR2 is YFSETQ. Trimming cost V 0 bases and J 3 bases, with 12 bases left between them. This CDR3 is 15 amino acids long. The CDR3 region has the DNA TGCGCCAGCAGCTTGGGGCGGGGGGCGGACACTGAAGCTTTCTTT. This gives the protein CASSLGRGADTEAFF. Using reference TRBV5-1 and TRBJ1-1 for the parts outside the CDR3, the full variable domain is KAGVTQTPRYLIKTRGQQVTLSCSPISGHRSVSWYQQTPGQGLQFLFEYFSETQRNKGNFPGRFSGRQFSNSRSEMNVSTLELGDSALYLCASSLGRGADTEAFFGQGTRLTVV.

The chain links TRBV6-4 to TRBJ2-3, with a possible D match to TRBD2 (5 bases). The ends were cut back, 6 bases at V and 0 bases at J, with 7 bases in the middle. The CDR3 consists of 13 residues. Germline values: CDR1 MRHNA, CDR2 SNTAGT. CDR3 sequence reads: CASSRTSTDTQYF. CDR3 nucleotide sequence: TGTGCCAGCAGCCGGACTAGCACAGATACGCAGTATTTT.

CDR3 sequence (DNA): TGTGCCAGCAGTTTACCCCCAGGGGGACTAGATACGCAGTATTTT. Its translation is CASSLPPGGLDTQYF. The genes are TRBV27 and TRBJ2-3, with D possibly being TRBD1 (7 bases). This CDR3 has 15 residues. Germline loops: CDR1 MNHEY, CDR2 SMNVEV (reference sequence). V was pared by 2 bases and J by 5 bases, with 14 bases between.

This chain joins TRBV30 and TRBJ2-3; D perhaps matches TRBD2 (7 bases). Germline CDR1 reads GTSNPN; CDR2 reads SVGIG (reference sequence). V was cut by 4 bases and J by 3 bases, with 14 bases left in between. There are 14 residues in the CDR3. In DNA form, the CDR3 reads TGTGCCTGGATTGTCGGGGGGCCTACAGATACGCAGTATTTT. Encoded protein: CAWIVGGPTDTQYF.

This clone was detected only a few times. The gene calls are TRBV2 and TRBJ1-2, with a weak D call TRBD1 (5 bases). Germline lookup yields CDR1 SNHLY and CDR2 FYNNEI. Trimming removed 5 bases from V and 4 bases from J, with 17 bases in between. The CDR3 runs to 15 residues. Here the CDR3 reads CASSQGLTSTYGYTF. The CDR3 DNA reads as TGTGCCAGCAGTCAGGGACTTACTAGTACCTATGGCTACACCTTC.

The chain combines TRBV29-1 with TRBJ1-2, with no clear D. CDR1 is SQVTM and CDR2 is ANQGSEA in the germline V gene. The V gene lost 5 bases and the J gene lost 6 bases, with 19 bases spanning the gap. The CDR3 is 14 residues long. DNA for the CDR3: TGCAGCGTTCCTATTCTCGGCGGAAACAATGGCTACACCTTC. This translates into CSVPILGGNNGYTF.

The chain recombines TRBV27 with TRBJ2-7; tentatively, D is TRBD1 (6 bases). The CDR3 totals 14 residues. V lost 5 bases, J lost 0 bases, and 11 bases lay in between. Germline V gives CDR1 MNHEY, CDR2 SMNVEV (reference sequence). The DNA of the CDR3 is TGTGCCAGCAGTACCGGGACATCCTCCTACGAGCAGTACTTC. Amino acids: CASSTGTSSYEQYF.

The chain has TRBV7-9 and TRBJ2-3, with D perhaps matching TRBD1 (5 bases). From germline, CDR1 is SEHNR and CDR2 FQNEAQ (reference sequence). The ends were cut back, 4 bases at V and 2 bases at J, with 16 bases in the middle. This CDR3 region has 16 residues. The CDR3 nucleotides are TGTGCCAGCAGCTCATCAGACAGAGAAATCACAGATACGCAGTATTTT. This gives the protein CASSSSDREITDTQYF. The variable domain in full, with the rest retrieved from reference TRBV7-9 and TRBJ2-3, is DTGVSQNPRHKITKRGQNVTFRCDPISEHNRLYWYRQTLGQGPEFLTYFQNEAQLEKSRLLSDRFSAERPKGSFSTLEIQRTEQGDSAMYLCASSSSDREITDTQYFGPGTRLTVL.

The V call is TRBV15, the J call TRBJ2-1; D perhaps matches TRBD2 (7 bases). CDR1 LNHNV and CDR2 YYDKDF come from the germline V gene (reference sequence). Trimming took 5 bases from V and 2 from J, leaving 13 bases between them. This CDR3 contains 15 residues. CDR3 DNA sequence: TGTGCCACCAGCGACGGGGGGCGCCCCTACAATGAGCAGTTCTTC. This codes for CATSDGGRPYNEQFF.

Comment on this clone: One base away lies a much larger clone, so this may be a sequencing read error. The chain has TRBV6-4 and TRBJ2-2; D gene uncertain. V shed 3 bases and J shed 0 bases, with 2 bases lying between them. Germline V lookup: CDR1 MRHNA, CDR2 SNTAGT. The CDR3 is made up of 13 amino acids. The CDR3 reads CASSETNTGELFF. The CDR3 region has the DNA TGTGCCAGCAGTGAGACGAACACCGGGGAGCTGTTTTTT.

The CDR3: CAISGGPEGYTDTQYF. CDR3 in DNA: TGTGCCATCAGTGGCGGCCCGGAGGGCTATACAGATACGCAGTATTTT. V is TRBV10-3 and J is TRBJ2-3, with D perhaps TRBD2 (6 bases). V lost 4 bases, J lost 3 bases, and 17 bases lay in between. CDR3 length: 16 amino acids. Germline V gene lookup returns CDR1 ENHRY and CDR2 SYGVKD.

The genes are TRBV7-3 and TRBJ2-1; D gene uncertain. CDR1 and CDR2 (germline): SGHTA, FQGTGA. CDR3 length equals 14 residues. V dropped 5 bases and J dropped 2 bases, with 10 bases sitting between them. CDR3 region: CASSPEGTYNEQFF. CDR3 sequence (DNA): TGTGCCAGCAGCCCCGAAGGCACCTACAATGAGCAGTTCTTC.

In its sample, this clone was seen once. The chain employs TRBV7-9 and TRBJ2-1; the match to TRBD2 covers 15 bases. Germline V gene sequence: CDR1 SEHNR, CDR2 FQNEAQ (reference sequence). The CDR3 length is 15 residues. The ends lost 3 bases at V and 13 bases at J; junction bases unmatched: 7. CDR3 DNA sequence: TGTGCCAGCAGCTTGGGACTAGCGGGGGGTTCACAACAGTTCTTC. This gives the protein CASSLGLAGGSQQFF.

The gene calls are TRBV7-9 and TRBJ2-7; D remains unclear. The CDR3 runs to 15 residues. The V end lost 4 bases, the J end lost 5 bases, and 18 bases lay between the germline ends. In germline, CDR1 is SEHNR, CDR2 FQNEAQ (reference sequence). The CDR3 here is CASSSPVIIEDEQYF. CDR3 sequence (DNA): TGTGCCAGCAGCTCCCCAGTGATAATAGAGGACGAGCAGTACTTC.

This CDR3 reads CASSPGINEQYF. DNA of the CDR3: TGTGCCAGCAGTCCGGGAATCAACGAGCAGTACTTC. The genes are TRBV25-1 and TRBJ2-7; D possibly corresponds to TRBD2 (5 bases). Between the trimmed V and J ends, which lost 5 bases and 5 bases, there was a span of 10 bases. CDR1 MGHDK and CDR2 SYGVNS come from the germline V gene. The CDR3 length is 12 residues.

About this clone itself: A junction boundary mismatches the germline segment, possibly from a read error. Other nucleotide sequences in the sample specify the same CDR3. V and J are TRBV12-5 and TRBJ1-1; D perhaps matches TRBD1 (6 bases). The CDR3 contains 17 residues. The germline CDR1 and CDR2 sequences are LGHNT and FRNRAP. CDR3 nucleotide sequence: TGTGCTAGTGGTTTGGTAGTTTGGGGCAGAGGGGACACTGAAGCTTTCTTC. This gives the protein CASGLVVWGRGDTEAFF.

The CDR3 DNA follows: TGCGCCAGCAGCGAGGGACTAGCGGGGGGGCCTGTAGAGACCCAGTACTTC. Protein: CASSEGLAGGPVETQYF. The chain links TRBV5-1 to TRBJ2-5, with 16 bases matching TRBD2. The CDR3 extends over 17 amino acids. Germline V CDR1 and CDR2: SGHRS, YFSETQ. Trimming cost V 4 bases and J 4 bases; bases outside gene matches: 7.

This chain connects TRBV7-6 to TRBJ2-7; possible D gene TRBD1, 6 bases. Trimming left V 5 bases short and J 3 bases short, with 14 bases between. This CDR3 region has 14 residues. In germline, CDR1 is SGHVS, CDR2 FNYEAQ. Written as DNA, the CDR3 is TGTGCCAGCAGCCCACGGGACACTGACTACGAGCAGTACTTC. Translating gives CASSPRDTDYEQYF.

The V call is TRBV4-2, the J call TRBJ2-3, with unresolved D. Germline-derived CDR1 and CDR2 are LGHNA and YNFKEQ. The CDR3 has 11 amino acids. Trimming cost V 6 bases and J 3 bases, with 4 bases left between them. For the CDR3, the DNA is TGTGCCAGCAGTAGTACAGATACGCAGTATTTT. This codes for CASSSTDTQYF.

This sequence joins TRBV7-9 and TRBJ1-2; 8 bases match TRBD1. Germline V CDR1 and CDR2: SEHNR, FQNEAQ (reference sequence). The CDR3 consists of 14 residues. Germline trimming cut 5 bases from V and 4 bases from J; bases unmatched to any gene: 6. The CDR3 DNA follows: TGTGCCAGCAGCATCCCAGGGGGCGGCTATGGCTACACCTTC. Amino acids: CASSIPGGGYGYTF.

This clone was recorded once. Other nucleotide sequences in the sample specify the same CDR3. The J gene is TRBJ2-6, the V gene TRBV9, with no clear D. Germline CDR1 and CDR2: SGDLS and YYNGEE. With 0 bases removed from V and 0 bases from J, the gap between germline ends came to 1 base. The CDR3 runs to 14 residues. DNA of the CDR3: TGTGCCAGCAGCGTAGGCTCTGGGGCCAACGTCCTGACTTTC. It specifies CASSVGSGANVLTF.

The genes are TRBV11-3 and TRBJ2-7, with a possible D match to TRBD2 (6 bases). V was cut by 1 base and J by 1 base, with 11 bases left in between. CDR3 size: 15 residues. The germline V gene has CDR1 SGHNT and CDR2 YENEEA. CDR3 in DNA: TGTGCCAGCAGCTTAGGAATAGCGGATTCCTACGAGCAGTACTTC. Residues: CASSLGIADSYEQYF.

The chain carries TRBV10-2 and TRBJ1-1; 7 bases agree with TRBD1. The CDR3 contains 14 residues. From germline, CDR1 is WSHSY and CDR2 SAAADI. V lost 1 base to trimming and J lost 1 base; unmatched junction nucleotides: 0. The DNA for the CDR3 is TGCGCCAGCAGTGAGTGGGACAGGAACACTGAAGCTTTCTTT. It translates to CASSEWDRNTEAFF.

The chain has TRBV6-1 and TRBJ2-3, with 8 bases lining up with TRBD2. V shed 6 bases, J shed 6 bases, and the junction held 11 bases outside the gene matches. Germline CDR1 MNHNS, CDR2 SASEGT. The CDR3 length is 15 residues. The CDR3 loop reads CASRPPGLGSDTQYF. The DNA of the CDR3 is TGTGCCAGCAGACCACCGGGACTAGGGAGTGATACGCAGTATTTT.

The V gene is TRBV12-5, the J gene TRBJ2-7; D remains ambiguous. Trimming took 5 bases from V and 3 from J, leaving 5 bases between them. From germline, CDR1 is LGHNT and CDR2 FRNRAP. The CDR3 spans 11 residues. The CDR3 DNA follows: TGTGCTAGTGGTGCTAGCTACGAGCAGTACTTC. Protein product: CASGASYEQYF. Looking up the rest from reference TRBV12-5 and TRBJ2-7 gives the full variable domain: DARVTQTPRHKVTEMGQEVTMRCQPILGHNTVFWYRQTMMQGLELLAYFRNRAPLDDSGMPKDRFSAEMPDATLATLKIQPSEPRDSAVYFCASGASYEQYFGPGTRLTVT.